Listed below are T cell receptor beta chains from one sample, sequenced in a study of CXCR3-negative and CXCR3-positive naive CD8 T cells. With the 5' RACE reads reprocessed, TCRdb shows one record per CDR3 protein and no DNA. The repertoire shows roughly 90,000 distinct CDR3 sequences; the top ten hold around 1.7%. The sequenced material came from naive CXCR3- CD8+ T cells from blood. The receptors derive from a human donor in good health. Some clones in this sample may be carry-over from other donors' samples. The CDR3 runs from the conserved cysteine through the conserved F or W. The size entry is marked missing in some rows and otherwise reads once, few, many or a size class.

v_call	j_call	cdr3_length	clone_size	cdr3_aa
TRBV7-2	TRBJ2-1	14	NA	CASSSGQGANEQFF
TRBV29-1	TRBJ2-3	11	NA	CSGLQENTQYF
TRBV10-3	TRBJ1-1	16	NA	CAISESDVGGQTEAFF
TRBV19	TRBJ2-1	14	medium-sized	CASGLAGTYNEQFF
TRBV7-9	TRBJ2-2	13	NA	CASSLAETGELFF
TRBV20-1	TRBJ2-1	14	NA	CSALDWTGGNEQFF
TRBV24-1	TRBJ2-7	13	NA	CATASVGGDEQYF
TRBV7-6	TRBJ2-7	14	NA	CASSSGDSPYEQYF
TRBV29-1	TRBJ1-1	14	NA	CSVVLSGGSSEAFF
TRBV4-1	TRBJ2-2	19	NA	CASSHPSGDSKAYTGELFF
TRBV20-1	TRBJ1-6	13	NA	CSASPTSNSPLHF
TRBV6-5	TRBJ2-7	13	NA	CASSYSIGYEQYF
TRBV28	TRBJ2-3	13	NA	CASSFRPGDTQYF
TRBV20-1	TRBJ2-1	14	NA	CSARELAAWDEQFF
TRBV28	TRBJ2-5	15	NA	CASSLRWGYQETQYF
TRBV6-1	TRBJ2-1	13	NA	CASSDTGVGEQFF
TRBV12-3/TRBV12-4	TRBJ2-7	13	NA	CASSFNGDSEQYF
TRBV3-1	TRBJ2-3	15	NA	CASSHEAGRTDTQYF
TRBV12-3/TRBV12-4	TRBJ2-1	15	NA	CASKMGLAGYNEQFF
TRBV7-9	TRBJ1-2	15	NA	CASSSTPDRGLDYTF
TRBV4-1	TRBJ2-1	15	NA	CASSQGAGGPNEQFF
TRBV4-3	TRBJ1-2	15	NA	CASSQVEGSGYGYTF
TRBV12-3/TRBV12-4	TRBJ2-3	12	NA	CASRGVTDTQYF
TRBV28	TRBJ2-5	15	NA	CASSRRQGAWETQYF
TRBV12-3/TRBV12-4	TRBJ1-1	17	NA	CASSPPGQGAGYTEAFF
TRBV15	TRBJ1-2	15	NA	CATSKGGAPNYGYTF
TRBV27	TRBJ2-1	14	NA	CASSLPGYVNEQFF
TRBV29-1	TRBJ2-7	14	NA	CSVAGTVNPYEQYF
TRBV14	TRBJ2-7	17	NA	CASSPRYVAGGIHEQYF
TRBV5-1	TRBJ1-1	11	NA	CASSNDGEAFF
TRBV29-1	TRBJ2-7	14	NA	CSIHPPGQDYEQYF